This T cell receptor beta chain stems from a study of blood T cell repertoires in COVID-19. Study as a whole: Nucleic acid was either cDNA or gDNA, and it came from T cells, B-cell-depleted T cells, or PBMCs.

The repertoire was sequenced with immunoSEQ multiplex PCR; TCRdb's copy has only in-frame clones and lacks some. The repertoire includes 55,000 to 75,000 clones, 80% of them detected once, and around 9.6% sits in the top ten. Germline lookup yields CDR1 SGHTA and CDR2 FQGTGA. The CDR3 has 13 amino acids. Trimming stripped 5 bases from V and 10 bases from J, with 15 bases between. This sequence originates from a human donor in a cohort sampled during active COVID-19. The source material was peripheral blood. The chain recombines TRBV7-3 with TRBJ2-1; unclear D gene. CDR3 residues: CASSPPGSMEQFF. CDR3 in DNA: TGTGCCAGCAGCCCACCAGGTTCCATGGAGCAGTTCTTC.